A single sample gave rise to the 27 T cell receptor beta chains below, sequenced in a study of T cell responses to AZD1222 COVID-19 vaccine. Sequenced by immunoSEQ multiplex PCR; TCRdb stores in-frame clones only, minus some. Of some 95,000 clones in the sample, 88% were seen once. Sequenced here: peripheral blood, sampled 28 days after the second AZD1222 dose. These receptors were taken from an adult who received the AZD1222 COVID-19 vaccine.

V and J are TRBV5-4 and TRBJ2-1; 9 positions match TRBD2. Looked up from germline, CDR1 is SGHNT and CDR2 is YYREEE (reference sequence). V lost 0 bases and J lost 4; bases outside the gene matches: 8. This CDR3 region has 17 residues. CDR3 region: CASSLGGGVRSYNEQFF. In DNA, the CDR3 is TGTGCCAGCAGCTTGGGCGGGGGGGTGCGCTCTTACAATGAGCAGTTCTTC.

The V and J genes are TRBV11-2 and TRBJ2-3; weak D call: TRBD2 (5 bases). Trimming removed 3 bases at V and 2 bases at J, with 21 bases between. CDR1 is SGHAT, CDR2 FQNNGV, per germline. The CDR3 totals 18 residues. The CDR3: CASSLGRGSGRITDTQYF. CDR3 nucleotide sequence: TGTGCCAGCAGCTTGGGGAGAGGGAGCGGAAGGATCACAGATACGCAGTATTTT. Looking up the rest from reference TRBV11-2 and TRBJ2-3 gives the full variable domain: EAGVAQSPRYKIIEKRQSVAFWCNPISGHATLYWYQQILGQGPKLLIQFQNNGVVDDSQLPKDRFSAERLKGVDSTLKIQPAKLEDSAVYLCASSLGRGSGRITDTQYFGPGTRLTVL.

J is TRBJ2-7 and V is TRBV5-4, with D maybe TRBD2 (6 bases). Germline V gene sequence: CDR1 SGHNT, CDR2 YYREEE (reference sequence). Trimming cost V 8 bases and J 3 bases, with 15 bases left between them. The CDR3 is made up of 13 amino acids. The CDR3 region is CASGPGTRYEQYF. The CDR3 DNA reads TGTGCCAGTGGGCCCGGGACTCGCTACGAGCAGTACTTC.

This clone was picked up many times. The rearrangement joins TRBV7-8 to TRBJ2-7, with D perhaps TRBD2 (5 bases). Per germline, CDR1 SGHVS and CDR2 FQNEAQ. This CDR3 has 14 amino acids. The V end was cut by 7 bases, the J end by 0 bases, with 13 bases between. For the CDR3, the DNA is TGTGCCAGCAAAAAGGGTGGACTCTCCTACGAGCAGTACTTC. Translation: CASKKGGLSYEQYF. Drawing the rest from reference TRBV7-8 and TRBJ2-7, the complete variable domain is GAGVSQSPRYKVAKRGQDVALRCDPISGHVSLFWYQQALGQGPEFLTYFQNEAQLDKSGLPSDRFFAERPEGSVSTLKIQRTQQEDSAVYLCASKKGGLSYEQYFGPGTRLTVT.

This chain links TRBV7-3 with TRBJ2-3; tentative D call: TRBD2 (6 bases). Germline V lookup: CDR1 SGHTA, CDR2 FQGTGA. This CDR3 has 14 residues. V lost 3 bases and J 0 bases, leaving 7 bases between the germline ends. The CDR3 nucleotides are TGTGCCAGCAGCTTGAGCGGGAGCACAGATACGCAGTATTTT. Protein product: CASSLSGSTDTQYF.

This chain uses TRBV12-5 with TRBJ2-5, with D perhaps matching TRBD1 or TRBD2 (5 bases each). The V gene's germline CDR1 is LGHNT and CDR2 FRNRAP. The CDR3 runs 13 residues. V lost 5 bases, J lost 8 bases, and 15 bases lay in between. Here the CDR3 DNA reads TGTGCTAGTGGTCCCGGGACGACCAGCACCCAGTACTTC. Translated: CASGPGTTSTQYF.

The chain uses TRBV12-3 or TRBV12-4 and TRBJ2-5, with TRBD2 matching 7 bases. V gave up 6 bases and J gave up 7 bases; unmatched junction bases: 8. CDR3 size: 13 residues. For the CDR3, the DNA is TGTGCCAGCAGAATCGGTTCGGGAGGGACCCAGTACTTC. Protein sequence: CASRIGSGGTQYF.

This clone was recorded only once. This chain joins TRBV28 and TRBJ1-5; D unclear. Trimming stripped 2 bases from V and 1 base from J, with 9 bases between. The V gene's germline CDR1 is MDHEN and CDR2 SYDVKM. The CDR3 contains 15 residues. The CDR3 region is CASSLEGRSNQPQHF. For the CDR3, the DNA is TGTGCCAGCAGTTTAGAGGGCAGGAGCAATCAGCCCCAGCATTTT. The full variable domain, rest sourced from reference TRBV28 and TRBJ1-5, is DVKVTQSSRYLVKRTGEKVFLECVQDMDHENMFWYRQDPGLGLRLIYFSYDVKMKEKGDIPEGYSVSREKKERFSLILESASTNQTSMYLCASSLEGRSNQPQHFGDGTRLSIL.

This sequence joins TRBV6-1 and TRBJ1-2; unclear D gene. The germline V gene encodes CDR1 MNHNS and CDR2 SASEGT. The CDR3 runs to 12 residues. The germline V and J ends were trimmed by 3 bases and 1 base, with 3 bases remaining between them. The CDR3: CASSDGNYGYTF. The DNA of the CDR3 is TGTGCCAGCAGTGACGGTAACTATGGCTACACCTTC.

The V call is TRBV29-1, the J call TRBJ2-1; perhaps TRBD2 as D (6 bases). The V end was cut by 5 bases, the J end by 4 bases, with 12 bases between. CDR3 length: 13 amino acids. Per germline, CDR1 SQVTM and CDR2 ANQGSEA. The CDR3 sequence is CSVSGGAYNEQFF. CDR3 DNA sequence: TGCAGCGTTTCCGGCGGGGCATACAATGAGCAGTTCTTC.

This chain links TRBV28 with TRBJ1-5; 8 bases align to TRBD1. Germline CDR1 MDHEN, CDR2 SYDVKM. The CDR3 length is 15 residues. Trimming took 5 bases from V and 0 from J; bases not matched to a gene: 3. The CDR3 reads CASSRGTGSNQPQHF. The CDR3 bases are TGTGCCAGCAGTCGCGGGACAGGTAGCAATCAGCCCCAGCATTTT.

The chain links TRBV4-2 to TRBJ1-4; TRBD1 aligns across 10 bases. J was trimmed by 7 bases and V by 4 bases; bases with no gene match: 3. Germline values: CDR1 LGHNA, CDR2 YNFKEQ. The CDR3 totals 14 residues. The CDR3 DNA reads TGTGCCAGCAGCCGGGACAGGGGTGGTGAAAAACTGTTTTTT. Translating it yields CASSRDRGGEKLFF.

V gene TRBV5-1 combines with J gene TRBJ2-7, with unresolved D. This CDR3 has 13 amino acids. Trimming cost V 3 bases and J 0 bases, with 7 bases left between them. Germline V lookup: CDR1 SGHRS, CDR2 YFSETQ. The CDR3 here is CASSYSRSYEQYF. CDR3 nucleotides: TGCGCCAGCAGCTACAGCCGCTCCTACGAGCAGTACTTC.

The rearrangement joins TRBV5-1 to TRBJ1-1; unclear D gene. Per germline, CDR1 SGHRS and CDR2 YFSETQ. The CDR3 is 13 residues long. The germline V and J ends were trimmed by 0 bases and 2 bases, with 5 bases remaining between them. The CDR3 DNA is TGCGCCAGCAGCTTGGCAGAAAACACTGAAGCTTTCTTT. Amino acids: CASSLAENTEAFF.

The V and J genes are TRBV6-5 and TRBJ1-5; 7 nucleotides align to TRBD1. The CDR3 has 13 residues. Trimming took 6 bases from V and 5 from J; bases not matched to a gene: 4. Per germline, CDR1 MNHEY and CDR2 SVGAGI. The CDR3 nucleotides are TGTGCCAGCAGACCGGGACAGTATCAGCCCCAGCATTTT. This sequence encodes CASRPGQYQPQHF.

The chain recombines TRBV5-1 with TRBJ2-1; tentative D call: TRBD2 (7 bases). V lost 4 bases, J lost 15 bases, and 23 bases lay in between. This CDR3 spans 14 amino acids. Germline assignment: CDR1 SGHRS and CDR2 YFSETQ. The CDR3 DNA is TGCGCCAGCAGCCCACGACGGGCGGGGGCCTCGCTGTTCTTC. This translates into CASSPRRAGASLFF.

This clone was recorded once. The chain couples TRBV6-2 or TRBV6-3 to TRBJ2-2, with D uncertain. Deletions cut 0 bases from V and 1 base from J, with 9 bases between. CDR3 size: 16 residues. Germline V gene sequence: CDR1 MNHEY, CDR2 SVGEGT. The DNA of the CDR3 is TGTGCCAGCAGTTACTCACCCAGGTTGAACACCGGGGAGCTGTTTTTT. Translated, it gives CASSYSPRLNTGELFF.

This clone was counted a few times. DNA of the CDR3: TGTGCCAGTAGTATAGGCAGGGGGTCTGGGCAGCCCCAGCATTTT. Protein product: CASSIGRGSGQPQHF. The J gene is TRBJ1-5, the V gene TRBV19; 7 nucleotides match TRBD1. The junction had 7 bases not matched to a gene; V was cut back by 1 base and J by 7 bases. The V gene's germline CDR1 is LNHDA and CDR2 SQIVND (reference sequence). The CDR3 extends over 15 amino acids.

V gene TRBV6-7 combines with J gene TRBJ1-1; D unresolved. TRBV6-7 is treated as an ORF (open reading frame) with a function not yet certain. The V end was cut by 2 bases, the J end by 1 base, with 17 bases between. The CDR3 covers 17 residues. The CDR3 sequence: CASSYGVEECGNTEAFF. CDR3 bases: TGTGCCAGCAGTTACGGGGTGGAGGAGTGTGGGAACACTGAAGCTTTCTTT.

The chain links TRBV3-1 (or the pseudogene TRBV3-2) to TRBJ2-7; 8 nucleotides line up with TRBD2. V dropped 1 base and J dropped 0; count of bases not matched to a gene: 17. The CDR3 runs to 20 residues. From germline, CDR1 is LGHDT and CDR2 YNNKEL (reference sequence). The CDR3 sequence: CASSQGNPFNGGAYSYEQYF. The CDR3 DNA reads TGTGCCAGCAGCCAAGGAAACCCCTTCAACGGGGGGGCCTACTCCTACGAGCAGTACTTC.

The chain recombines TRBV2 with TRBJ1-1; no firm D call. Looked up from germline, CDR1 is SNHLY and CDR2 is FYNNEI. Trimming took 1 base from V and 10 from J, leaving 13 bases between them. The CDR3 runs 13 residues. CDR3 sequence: CASSEGGVSVAFF. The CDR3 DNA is TGTGCCAGCAGTGAAGGTGGGGTCAGTGTAGCTTTCTTT.

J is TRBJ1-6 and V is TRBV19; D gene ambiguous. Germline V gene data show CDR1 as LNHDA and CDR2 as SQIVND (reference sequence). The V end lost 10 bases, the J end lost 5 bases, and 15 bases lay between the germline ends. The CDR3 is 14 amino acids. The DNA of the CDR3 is TGTGCCACCCGGGATGAGGCACATAATTCACCCCTCCACTTT. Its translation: CATRDEAHNSPLHF.

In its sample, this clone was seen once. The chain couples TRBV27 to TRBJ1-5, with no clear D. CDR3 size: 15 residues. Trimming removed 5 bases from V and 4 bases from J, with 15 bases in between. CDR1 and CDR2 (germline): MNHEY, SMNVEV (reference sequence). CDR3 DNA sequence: TGTGCCAGCAGTCCCTTCAGCGTAACTAATCAGCCCCAGCATTTT. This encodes CASSPFSVTNQPQHF.

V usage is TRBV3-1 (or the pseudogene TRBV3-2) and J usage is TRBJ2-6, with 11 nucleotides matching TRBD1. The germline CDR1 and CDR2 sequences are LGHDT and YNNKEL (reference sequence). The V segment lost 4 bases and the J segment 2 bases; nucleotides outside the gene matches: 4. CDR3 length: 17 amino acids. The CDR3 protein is CASSPRTGGAGANVLTF. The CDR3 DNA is TGTGCCAGCAGCCCCCGGACAGGGGGCGCTGGGGCCAACGTCCTGACTTTC.

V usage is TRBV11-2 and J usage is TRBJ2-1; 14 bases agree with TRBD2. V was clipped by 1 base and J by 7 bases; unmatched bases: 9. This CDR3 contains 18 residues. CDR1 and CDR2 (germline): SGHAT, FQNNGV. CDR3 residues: CASSLVGGLAGVWNEQFF. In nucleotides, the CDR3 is TGTGCCAGCAGCTTAGTCGGGGGACTAGCGGGAGTCTGGAATGAGCAGTTCTTC.

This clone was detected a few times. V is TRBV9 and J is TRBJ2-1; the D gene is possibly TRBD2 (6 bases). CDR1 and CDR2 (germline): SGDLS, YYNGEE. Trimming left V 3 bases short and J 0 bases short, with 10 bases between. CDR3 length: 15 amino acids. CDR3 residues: CASSEAGNSYNEQFF. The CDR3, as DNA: TGTGCCAGCAGCGAGGCGGGAAACTCCTACAATGAGCAGTTCTTC.

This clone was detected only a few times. This CDR3 reads CASSQGTVPGEQFF. The CDR3 DNA reads as TGCGCCAGCAGCCAAGGTACGGTTCCTGGGGAGCAGTTCTTC. The V gene is TRBV4-1, the J gene TRBJ2-1; no definite D call. Trimming took off 1 base at V and 10 bases at J, with 14 bases between the two ends. The CDR3 is 14 residues long. CDR1 and CDR2 from the germline V gene are MGHRA and YSYEKL.